The T cell receptor beta chain described here comes from a study of molecular identifiers for immune sequencing clone quantification. Study-wide background: With replicates, the RNA of approximately 22,000 or 94,000 naive CD8 cells was split five ways and four were sequenced.

Making the bulk TCR libraries relied on previously described methods and listed TCR primers. MiXCR, applied by TCRdb to the PCR reads, yields one record per CDR3 protein. The sample records approximately 550,000 distinct CDR3 sequences, roughly 23% being singletons. This clonotype showed up many times. Investigators produced naive CD8 libraries from 20,000 to 1,000,000 sorted cells, drawing on 10%, 30% or 50% RNA. CDR3 size: 13 residues. Looked up from germline, CDR1 is LNHDA and CDR2 is SQIVND (reference sequence). V shed 8 bases and J shed 2 bases, with 10 bases lying between them. This chain connects TRBV19 to TRBJ2-1; D assignment may be TRBD1 or TRBD2 (5 bases each). Sequenced input: naive CD8+ T cells from blood, with Jurkat cell RNA spiked in. The sample's subset: FACS-sorted CD8+CD4-CCR7+CD45RA+ naive T cells. This clonotype originated in a human donor in good health. Some libraries in this study had Jurkat cell RNA spiked in. The DNA for the CDR3 is TGTGCCAGTTCCGGGACCCCCTACAATGAGCAGTTCTTC. Encoded protein: CASSGTPYNEQFF.